This TCR beta chain appears in the sequencing data of a study of T-cell reconstitution after alpha-beta-depleted transplantation in children. Study observations and caveats: Surviving recipient T cells and thymic progenitors accounted for the high day-60 TCRbeta diversity observed in some patients. A year post-transplant, T-cell counts and diversity derived mostly from newly produced T cells. Alpha-beta T cells about two months after transplant reportedly derived from several hundred expanded graft clones.

The CDR3 loop spans 15 amino acids. Germline V gene lookup returns CDR1 SGHRS and CDR2 YFSETQ. The germline V and J ends were trimmed by 4 bases and 0 bases, with 12 bases remaining between them. This clonotype has ten or more counts. The target antigen is unknown. Unique molecular identifiers were used to barcode this TCRbeta library. TCRdb passed the PCR reads through MiXCR, listing each CDR3 protein once. The repertoire includes roughly 100,000 distinct CDR3 sequences, roughly 6% of them detected once, and more than 5.5% sits in the top ten. The chain employs TRBV5-1 and TRBJ2-3; D uncertain. The source was PBMCs, mostly from graft donor cells, collected 60 days after TCRalphabeta/CD19-depleted stem cell transplant. The TCR sequence derives from a female patient aged 2 to 10 who had a stem cell transplant for Fanconi anemia, so the T cells may come from the graft donor. The CDR3 region has the DNA TGCGCCAGCAGCCTAGGCGATTCTAGCACAGATACGCAGTATTTT. Protein product: CASSLGDSSTDTQYF. Full variable domain (rest looked up from reference TRBV5-1 and TRBJ2-3): KAGVTQTPRYLIKTRGQQVTLSCSPISGHRSVSWYQQTPGQGLQFLFEYFSETQRNKGNFPGRFSGRQFSNSRSEMNVSTLELGDSALYLCASSLGDSSTDTQYFGPGTRLTVL.